These T cell receptor beta chains were read from a single sample in a study of blood T cell repertoires in COVID-19. Using immunoSEQ multiplex PCR, the repertoire was profiled, and TCRdb retains in-frame clones only, with some absent. The sample holds 200,000 to 250,000 clones; 80% to 90% are singletons and the top ten take approximately 14%. The sequencing input was PBMCs or T cells enriched from blood (not recorded which). The receptors shown here come from a woman aged 45-65 years with acute COVID-19. Both conserved end residues are part of each CDR3.

TRBV5-1,TRBJ1-2,CASSLEGGGYGYTF
TRBV9,TRBJ2-1,CASSAAHGISGYNEQFF
TRBV19,TRBJ1-1,CASSPGAGLIEAFF
TRBV28,TRBJ2-7,CASRAGGHHEQYF
TRBV19,TRBJ2-1,CASSALAGGPNEQFF
TRBV30,TRBJ2-7,CAWSVIAGGYEQYF
TRBV5-1,TRBJ2-4,CASSSGVQINGDIQYF
TRBV5-1,TRBJ2-5,CASSLNRGRETQYF
TRBV7-9,TRBJ2-7,CASSSSLEQYF
TRBV19,TRBJ1-1,CASSARTGGKDTEAFF
TRBV12-3/TRBV12-4,TRBJ2-5,CASREGGRETQYF
TRBV5-1,TRBJ2-3,CASSFGRGRDTQYF
TRBV10-3,TRBJ1-1,CAISGQGALGAFF
TRBV5-4,TRBJ2-2,CASSLEEYTGELFF
TRBV9,TRBJ1-2,CASSPETNYGYTF
TRBV5-4,TRBJ2-1,CASSSAGTSDEQFF
TRBV2,TRBJ1-3,CASSRRDGGFSGNTIYF
TRBV7-9,TRBJ1-5,CASSSWDSGNQPQHF
TRBV7-2,TRBJ2-7,CASSQTRLGLEQYF
TRBV24-1,TRBJ2-5,CATSGRDSPIQETQYF
TRBV6-5,TRBJ2-7,CASSYSGEKTYEQYF
TRBV4-1,TRBJ1-1,CASSQVQGVETEAFF
TRBV6-5,TRBJ2-1,CASRGDGGSYNEQFF
TRBV6-2/TRBV6-3,TRBJ1-2,CASSYSLGYGYTF
TRBV10-2,TRBJ1-6,CASSESDSPSSSLHF
TRBV7-3,TRBJ2-2,CASSLDGAGGADTGELFF
TRBV7-9,TRBJ1-1,CASSLGPGQLNTEAFF
TRBV27,TRBJ2-7,CASSLLAGNYEQYF
TRBV15,TRBJ2-3,CATSRDLTSGSTDTQYF
TRBV5-4,TRBJ2-7,CASSPGDRGSEQYF
TRBV30,TRBJ1-3,CAWGGQISGNTIYF
TRBV5-1,TRBJ2-3,CASSPSTSGRGDTQYF
TRBV7-6,TRBJ1-2,CASSKTGTLYTF
TRBV9,TRBJ1-1,CASSVDAAEEAFF
TRBV7-2,TRBJ2-1,CASSSLSSYNEQFF
TRBV3-1/TRBV3-2,TRBJ1-6,CASSQVRGNSPLHF
TRBV25-1,TRBJ1-4,CASRLQDPTNEKLFF
TRBV9,TRBJ2-5,CASSVDGTQETQYF
TRBV14,TRBJ2-5,CASSQVVRRETQYF
TRBV7-9,TRBJ2-1,CASSPRTSGTQHEQFF
TRBV28,TRBJ2-3,CASSLSSGKYPDTQYF
TRBV27,TRBJ2-7,CASSAGTGDYEQYF
TRBV6-1,TRBJ2-3,CASSEGGAGADTQYF
TRBV7-9,TRBJ2-5,CASSQTGSALETQYF
TRBV4-1,TRBJ1-5,CASSQEWAGTLPNQPQHF
TRBV9,TRBJ1-1,CASSAQTGWGTEAFF
TRBV19,TRBJ2-1,CASSMVGRLAGPDEQFF
TRBV4-1,TRBJ1-4,CASSRLQGEGEKLFF
TRBV11-1,TRBJ2-5,CASSSTSGFSQETQYF
TRBV2,TRBJ1-4,CASSVGLSGANEKLFF
TRBV27,TRBJ2-2,CASSSGVGELFF
TRBV3-1/TRBV3-2,TRBJ2-7,CASSQEGGEYEQYF
TRBV7-2,TRBJ1-2,CASSPRQGRHGYTF
TRBV19,TRBJ2-1,CASSIDPAGARNEQFF
TRBV5-1,TRBJ2-7,CASSLMTSGAYEQYF
TRBV7-9,TRBJ1-2,CASSPTNYGYTF
TRBV15,TRBJ1-1,CATSRDRQRMNTEAFF
TRBV2,TRBJ1-1,CASSFPGTGNFGTEAFF